This paragraph reports one T cell receptor (beta chain). Its antigen is as yet unknown. These data originate in a study of PD-1 blockade in classical Hodgkin lymphoma. The repertoire was sequenced with immunoSEQ multiplex PCR; TCRdb's copy has only in-frame clones and lacks some. The sample shows tens of thousands of clones, roughly nine tenths of them seen only once. General study findings and limits: Before treatment, complete responders showed about the same diversity as newly diagnosed patients. CD4+ but not CD8+ TCR diversity rose significantly by C4D1. Repertoire differences lack defined causes, possibly disease activity or prior therapy.

V lost 3 bases, J lost 4 bases, and 6 bases stayed unmatched. The CDR3 consists of 14 residues. Germline CDR1 reads GTSNPN; CDR2 reads SVGIG (reference sequence). Each patient's relapse followed autologous stem cell transplantation, and brentuximab vedotin exposure varied. The material sequenced was peripheral blood mononuclear cells (PBMCs), taken at baseline. The source of this sequence is a human donor with classical Hodgkin lymphoma. V gene TRBV30 combines with J gene TRBJ1-2; TRBD1 matches 9 bases. CDR3 nucleotide sequence: TGTGCCTGGAGCCCGACAGGGGGAATCTATGGCTACACCTTC. Translation: CAWSPTGGIYGYTF.